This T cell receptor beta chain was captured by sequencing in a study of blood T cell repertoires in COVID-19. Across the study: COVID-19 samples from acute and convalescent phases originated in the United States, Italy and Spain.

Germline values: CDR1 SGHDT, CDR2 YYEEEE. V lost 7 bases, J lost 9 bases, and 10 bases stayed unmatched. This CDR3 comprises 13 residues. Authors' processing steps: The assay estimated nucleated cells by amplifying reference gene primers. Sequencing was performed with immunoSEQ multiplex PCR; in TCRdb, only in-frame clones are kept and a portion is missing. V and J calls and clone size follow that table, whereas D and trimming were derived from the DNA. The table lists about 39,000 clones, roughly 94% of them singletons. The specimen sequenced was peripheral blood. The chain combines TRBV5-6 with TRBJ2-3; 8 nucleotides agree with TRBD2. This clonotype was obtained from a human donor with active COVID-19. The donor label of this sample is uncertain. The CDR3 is CASGGLAGNTQYF. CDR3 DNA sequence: TGTGCCAGCGGAGGGCTAGCGGGTAACACGCAGTATTTT. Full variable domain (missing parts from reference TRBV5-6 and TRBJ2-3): DAGVTQSPTHLIKTRGQQVTLRCSPKSGHDTVSWYQQALGQGPQFIFQYYEEEERQRGNFPDRFSGHQFPNYSSELNVNALLLGDSALYLCASGGLAGNTQYFGPGTRLTVL.